This entry lists 24 T cell receptor beta chains sequenced from one sample in a study of blood T cells in healthy people across ages. The authors ran a second PCR of 7 to 11 cycles using a sample-barcoded 5' primer and a J-beta primer mix. TCRdb reprocessed the 5' RACE reads with MiXCR, giving one entry per CDR3 protein. The sample has about 930,000 distinct CDR3 sequences, around 29% seen once. These same data were also listed under a study on T cells of mothers and their children.

Input material: blood. The receptors were sampled from a woman aged 40 to 55 in good health.

In regard to this clonotype: This likely comes from a read error, as the CDR3 has no conserved phenylalanine or tryptophan at its end. The gene calls are TRBV15 and TRBJ1-2, with a tentative D call TRBD1 (5 bases). In germline, CDR1 is LNHNV, CDR2 YYDKDF (reference sequence). The V end was cut by 5 bases, the J end by 1 base, with 20 bases between. The CDR3 has 17 amino acids. The CDR3 DNA sequence: TGTGCCACCAGCCGGGGGTCCGACAGTTCCCATAACTATGGCTACACCTGC. It encodes CATSRGSDSSHNYGYTC.

Worth noting for this clonotype: Without the conserved terminal phenylalanine or tryptophan, this CDR3 likely stems from a read error. The chain is built from TRBV29-1 and TRBJ2-1, with 7 bases aligning to TRBD2. The ends lost 1 base at V and 0 bases at J; junction bases unmatched: 6. Germline V gives CDR1 SQVTM, CDR2 ANQGSEA. This CDR3 has 16 amino acids. The CDR3 is CSVEASGASSYNEQFV. In DNA, the CDR3 is TGCAGCGTTGAAGCCAGCGGGGCCAGCTCCTACAATGAGCAGTTCGTC.

Regarding this clonotype: A single base separates this from a much larger clone, so it may be a read error. CDR3 DNA: TGTGCCAGTAGTGAGGGGGCTAACTCCTACGAGCAGTTCTTC. Its protein product is CASSEGANSYEQFF. V is TRBV19 and J is TRBJ2-1; 7 bases line up with TRBD1. Germline V gene lookup returns CDR1 LNHDA and CDR2 SQIVND (reference sequence). The CDR3 spans 14 residues. The junction had 11 bases not matched to a gene; V was cut back by 5 bases and J by 10 bases.

Comments on this clonotype: One base away lies a much larger clone, so this may be a sequencing read error. No conserved phenylalanine or tryptophan is present at the end of the CDR3, so a read error is the likely explanation. J is TRBJ1-2 and V is TRBV18; 10 bases align to TRBD1. The V and J ends lost 3 bases and 7 bases, in that order; junction bases with no gene match: 8. The CDR3 is 15 residues long. Germline CDR1 KGHSH, CDR2 LQKENI. The CDR3 DNA reads TGTGCCAGCTCACCGGCGACAGGGGGCAAGCGTGGCTACACCGTC. Protein: CASSPATGGKRGYTV.

To note about this clonotype: This may be a read error: a much more frequent sequence differs by one nucleotide. The genes are TRBV4-3 and TRBJ1-2, with D possibly being TRBD1 (5 bases). Per the germline V gene, CDR1 is LGHNA and CDR2 is YSLEER. V lost 0 bases to trimming and J lost 5 bases, with 13 bases between them. The CDR3 has 15 amino acids. This chain's CDR3 is CASSQEDSSAYGYTF. CDR3 in DNA: TGCGCCAGCAGCCAAGAAGACAGCAGCGCTTATGGCTACACCTTC.

This clonotype was picked up many times. The chain joins TRBV5-6 to TRBJ1-2, with unresolved D. The germline V gene encodes CDR1 SGHDT and CDR2 YYEEEE. CDR3 size: 14 residues. Trimming removed 0 bases at V and 8 bases at J, with 14 bases between. This CDR3 reads CASSLVDGRGGYTF. As DNA, the CDR3 is TGTGCCAGCAGCTTGGTGGACGGCAGAGGGGGCTACACCTTC.

Here the CDR3 reads CASSLGGARGQPQHF. The CDR3 nucleotides read TGTGCCAGCAGCTTAGGGGGGGCGCGGGGTCAGCCCCAGCATTTT. The chain uses TRBV7-2 and TRBJ1-5; D may be TRBD1 (6 bases). Between the trimmed V and J ends, which lost 1 base and 6 bases, there was a span of 13 bases. The germline V gene encodes CDR1 SGHTA and CDR2 FQGNSA. CDR3 length: 15 amino acids.

This clonotype was seen a few times. V is TRBV4-1 and J is TRBJ2-1; tentatively, D is TRBD1 or TRBD2 (5 bases each). CDR1 and CDR2 (germline): MGHRA, YSYEKL. The CDR3 has 12 residues. With 4 bases removed from V and 12 bases from J, the gap between germline ends came to 13 bases. CDR3 amino acids: CASSLPRGAQFF. In nucleotides, the CDR3 is TGCGCCAGCAGCCTCCCGAGAGGGGCGCAGTTCTTC.

A few counts support this clonotype. The rearrangement joins TRBV9 to TRBJ1-5; 9 bases match TRBD1. Unmatched junction bases numbered 11, after V lost 1 base and J lost 0 bases. Germline loops: CDR1 SGDLS, CDR2 YYNGEE. The CDR3 covers 19 residues. The CDR3 loop is CASSVPGQGNPYSNQPQHF. CDR3 nucleotides: TGTGCCAGCAGCGTACCGGGACAGGGTAACCCTTATAGCAATCAGCCCCAGCATTTT.

Many counts were recorded for this clonotype. The J gene is TRBJ2-7, the V gene TRBV7-3; D is unclear. V was shortened by 5 bases and J by 1 base, with 12 bases between the two germline ends. This CDR3 spans 14 amino acids. Germline V CDR1 and CDR2: SGHTA, FQGTGA. The DNA for the CDR3 is TGTGCCAGCAGCCCCAGCCTGACATCCTACGAGCAGTACTTC. This gives the protein CASSPSLTSYEQYF.

A few counts support this clonotype. This may stem from a read error, because a much larger clone lies one nucleotide away. The chain couples TRBV7-6 to TRBJ2-5; TRBD2 is a possible D gene (5 bases). V was trimmed by 1 base and J by 4 bases, leaving 7 bases between them. CDR3 length: 13 residues. Per the germline V gene, CDR1 is SGHVS and CDR2 is FNYEAQ. The CDR3, as DNA: TGTGCCAGCAGCTTAGTTGAGGGAGAGACCCAGTACTTC. It codes for CASSLVEGETQYF.

This clonotype showed up just a few times. J is TRBJ1-6 and V is TRBV12-3 or TRBV12-4, with 7 nucleotides matching TRBD1. The CDR3 extends over 14 amino acids. The trim removed 6 bases at V and 4 bases at J, leaving 3 bases unmatched. Here the CDR3 DNA reads TGTGCCAGCAGGGGGGGACAGTATAATTCACCCCTCCACTTT. Encoded protein: CASRGGQYNSPLHF.

This clonotype appeared many times. The chain is built from TRBV7-9 and TRBJ2-7; 10 nucleotides match TRBD1. This CDR3 contains 15 residues. The junction had 8 bases not matched to a gene; V was cut back by 6 bases and J by 3 bases. CDR1 SEHNR and CDR2 FQNEAQ come from the germline V gene (reference sequence). The CDR3 sequence: CASRTVGTGDYEQYF. CDR3 DNA: TGTGCCAGCAGGACTGTCGGGACAGGGGACTACGAGCAGTACTTC.

This clonotype was seen only a few times. This CDR3 is CASSHPLAGGADTQYF. CDR3 coding DNA: TGTGCCAGCAGCCATCCCCTCGCGGGGGGAGCAGATACGCAGTATTTT. The V gene is TRBV3-1, the J gene TRBJ2-3, with 8 bases matching TRBD2. Per the germline V gene, CDR1 is LGHDT and CDR2 is YNNKEL (reference sequence). CDR3 length equals 16 residues. With 3 bases clipped from V and 4 bases from J, the junction kept 9 bases outside the gene matches.

This clonotype was seen at least ten times. This chain uses TRBV12-3 or TRBV12-4 with TRBJ1-2; the D gene is possibly TRBD1 (6 bases). The CDR3 runs to 14 residues. The V end was cut by 6 bases, the J end by 4 bases, with 15 bases between. CDR3 in amino acids: CASSVQGRGYGYTF. For the CDR3, the DNA is TGTGCCAGCAGCGTACAGGGAAGAGGCTATGGCTACACCTTC.

This clonotype was counted between two and nine times. The chain has TRBV4-1 and TRBJ2-3, with D unclear. The CDR3 loop spans 16 amino acids. CDR1 and CDR2 (germline): MGHRA, YSYEKL. Deletions cut 2 bases from V and 0 bases from J, with 12 bases between. The CDR3 sequence: CASSQSLRYSTDTQYF. Here the CDR3 DNA reads TGCGCCAGCAGCCAATCTCTTCGGTATAGCACAGATACGCAGTATTTT.

This clonotype was detected many times. The chain employs TRBV5-1 and TRBJ2-1; TRBD1 or TRBD2 may be the D gene (7 bases each). The CDR3 is 17 residues long. Germline-derived CDR1 and CDR2 are SGHRS and YFSETQ. Trimming shortened V by 4 bases and J by 1 base, and 18 bases separated the two germline ends. CDR3 amino acids: CASSRTTGRDSYNEQFF. CDR3 nucleotide sequence: TGCGCCAGCAGCCGGACGACAGGGAGGGATTCCTACAATGAGCAGTTCTTC.

For this clonotype: A much larger clonotype is one base distant, so this may be a read error. This chain connects TRBV24-1 to TRBJ2-7; tentatively, D is TRBD1 (6 bases). Germline CDR1 and CDR2: KGHDR and SFDVKD. The CDR3 runs 13 residues. This CDR3 is CAASGLQGNEQYF. The CDR3 DNA is TGTGCCGCCAGTGGACTTCAGGGGAACGAGCAGTACTTC.

This clonotype occurred a few times. This rearrangement joins TRBV18 to TRBJ1-4; no firm D call. V lost 3 bases, J lost 8 bases, and 13 bases lay in between. This CDR3 contains 14 residues. Germline-derived CDR1 and CDR2 are KGHSH and LQKENI. This CDR3 reads CASSPGRDGEKLFF. The CDR3 nucleotides read TGTGCCAGCTCACCGGGCCGCGATGGCGAAAAACTGTTTTTT. The variable domain in full, with the rest retrieved from reference TRBV18 and TRBJ1-4, is NAGVMQNPRHLVRRRGQEARLRCSPMKGHSHVYWYRQLPEEGLKFMVYLQKENIIDESGMPKERFSAEFPKEGPSILRIQQVVRGDSAAYFCASSPGRDGEKLFFGSGTQLSVL.

V usage is TRBV6-5 and J usage is TRBJ1-2, with D possibly matching TRBD1 (6 bases). The V gene lost 5 bases and the J gene lost 7 bases, with 14 bases spanning the gap. This CDR3 has 13 residues. CDR1 and CDR2 (germline): MNHEY, SVGAGI. The CDR3 nucleotides are TGTGCCAGCAGTACCAGGGGATGGAGTGGCTACACCTTC. It yields the protein CASSTRGWSGYTF.

The rearrangement links TRBV7-3 to TRBJ2-3; D is possibly TRBD2 (6 bases). Trimming shortened V by 2 bases and J by 2 bases, and 14 bases separated the two germline ends. CDR1 and CDR2 (germline): SGHTA, FQGTGA. The CDR3 covers 16 residues. The CDR3 DNA reads TGTGCCAGCAGCTTAGGTAGCGGAAGTTACACAGATACGCAGTATTTT. Amino acids: CASSLGSGSYTDTQYF.

The chain carries TRBV29-1 and TRBJ1-2; 11 nucleotides line up with TRBD1. The V and J ends lost 5 bases and 6 bases, in that order; junction bases with no gene match: 2. The CDR3 length is 12 residues. The V gene's germline CDR1 is SQVTM and CDR2 ANQGSEA. The CDR3 nucleotides are TGCAGCGTTAGGGGACAGGGGGATGGCTACACCTTC. The encoded protein is CSVRGQGDGYTF.

This clonotype occurred many times. The genes are TRBV7-2 and TRBJ1-2; D unclear. CDR3 length equals 14 residues. Per the germline V gene, CDR1 is SGHTA and CDR2 is FQGNSA. Trimming took off 5 bases at V and 4 bases at J, with 14 bases between the two ends. The chain's CDR3 is CASSPAGQPYGYTF. The CDR3 DNA sequence: TGTGCCAGCAGCCCAGCGGGCCAGCCCTATGGCTACACCTTC.

J is TRBJ2-3 and V is TRBV7-6, with D tentatively TRBD1 (5 bases). This CDR3 comprises 17 residues. Trimming pared 5 bases from V and 4 bases from J, leaving 22 bases between. Looked up from germline, CDR1 is SGHVS and CDR2 is FNYEAQ. CDR3 in DNA: TGTGCCAGCAGCCGGAACTACGCAGGGATCATCCCAGATACGCAGTATTTT. The encoded protein is CASSRNYAGIIPDTQYF.